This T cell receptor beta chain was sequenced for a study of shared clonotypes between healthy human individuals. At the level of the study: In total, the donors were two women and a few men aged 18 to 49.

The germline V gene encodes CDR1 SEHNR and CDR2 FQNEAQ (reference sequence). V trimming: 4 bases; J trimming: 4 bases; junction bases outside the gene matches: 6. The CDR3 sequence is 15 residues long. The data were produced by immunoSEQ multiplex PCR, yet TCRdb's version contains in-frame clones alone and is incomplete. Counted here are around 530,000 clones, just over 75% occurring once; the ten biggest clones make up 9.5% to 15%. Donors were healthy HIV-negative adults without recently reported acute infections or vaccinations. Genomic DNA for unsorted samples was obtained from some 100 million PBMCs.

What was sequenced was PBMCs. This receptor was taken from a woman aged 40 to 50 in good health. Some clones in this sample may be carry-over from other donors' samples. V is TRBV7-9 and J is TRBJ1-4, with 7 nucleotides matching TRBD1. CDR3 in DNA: TGTGCCAGCAGCTCCGGGACAGCGAGTAATGAAAAACTGTTTTTT. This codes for CASSSGTASNEKLFF.